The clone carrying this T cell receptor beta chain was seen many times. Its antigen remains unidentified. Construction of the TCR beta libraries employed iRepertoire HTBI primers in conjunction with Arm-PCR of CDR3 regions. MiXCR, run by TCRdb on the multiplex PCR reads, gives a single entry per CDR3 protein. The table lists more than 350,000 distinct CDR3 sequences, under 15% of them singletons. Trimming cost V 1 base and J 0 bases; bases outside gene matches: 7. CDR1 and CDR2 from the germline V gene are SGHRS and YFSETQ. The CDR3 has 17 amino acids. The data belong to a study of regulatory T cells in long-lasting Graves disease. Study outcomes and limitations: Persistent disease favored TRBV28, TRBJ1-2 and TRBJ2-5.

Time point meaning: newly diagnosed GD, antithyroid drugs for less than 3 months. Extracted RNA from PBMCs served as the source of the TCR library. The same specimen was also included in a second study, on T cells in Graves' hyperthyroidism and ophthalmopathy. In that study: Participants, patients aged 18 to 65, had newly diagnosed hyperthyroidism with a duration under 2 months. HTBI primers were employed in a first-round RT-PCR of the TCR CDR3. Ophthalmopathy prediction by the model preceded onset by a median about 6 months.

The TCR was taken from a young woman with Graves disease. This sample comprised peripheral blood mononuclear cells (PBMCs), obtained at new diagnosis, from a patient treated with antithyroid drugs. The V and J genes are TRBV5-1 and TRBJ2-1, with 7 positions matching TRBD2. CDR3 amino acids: CASSLTIRLASYNEQFF. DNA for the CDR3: TGCGCCAGCAGCTTGACTATTCGACTAGCCTCCTACAATGAGCAGTTCTTC.